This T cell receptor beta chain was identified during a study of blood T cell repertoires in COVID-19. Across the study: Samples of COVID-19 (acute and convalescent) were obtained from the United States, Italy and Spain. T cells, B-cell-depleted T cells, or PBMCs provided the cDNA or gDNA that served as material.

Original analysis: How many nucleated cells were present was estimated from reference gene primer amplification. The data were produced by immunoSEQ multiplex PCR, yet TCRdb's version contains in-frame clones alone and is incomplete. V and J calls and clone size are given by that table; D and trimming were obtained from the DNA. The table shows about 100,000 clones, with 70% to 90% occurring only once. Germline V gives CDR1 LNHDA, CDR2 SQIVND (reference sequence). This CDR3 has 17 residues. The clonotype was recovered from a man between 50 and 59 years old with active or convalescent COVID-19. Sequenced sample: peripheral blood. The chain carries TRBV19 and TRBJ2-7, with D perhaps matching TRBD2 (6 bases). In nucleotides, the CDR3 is TGTGCTTCGAGCTCCAGCGGGTGGGGGTCCGTAGCCTACGAGCAGTACTTC. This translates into CASSSSGWGSVAYEQYF.